These 24 T cell receptor beta chains came from one sample sequenced in a study of vaccination and CD4 T cells after COVID-19. Oncomine TCR Beta short-read sequencing was applied to DNA from cultured CD4+ T cells. TCRdb passed the PCR reads through MiXCR, listing each CDR3 protein once. The repertoire holds approximately 15,000 distinct CDR3 sequences, with 50% to 60% as singletons. Indicated treatment: approximately nine-day PBMC culture with coronavirus spike peptide pools or control peptides (ViraFEST assay). These TCRs' antigens remain unknown. The sequenced material came from CD4+ T cells from blood, cultured in vitro. The receptors here all came from a human donor who had recovered from COVID-19.

The rearrangement links TRBV24-1 to TRBJ2-1; 8 bases map to TRBD2. Losses at the gene ends were 4 bases for V and 4 bases for J; bases not matched to a gene: 11. Germline V gene data show CDR1 as KGHDR and CDR2 as SFDVKD. The CDR3 spans 17 residues. The CDR3 protein is CATSDPGRGGEYNEQFF. The CDR3 nucleotides read TGTGCCACCAGTGACCCCGGCCGGGGGGGGGAGTACAATGAGCAGTTCTTC.

V usage is TRBV2 and J usage is TRBJ2-5; 8 bases agree with TRBD2. The CDR3 consists of 13 residues. CDR1 and CDR2 (germline): SNHLY, FYNNEI. The V gene end was trimmed by 10 bases and the J gene end by 4 bases; junction bases not matched to a gene: 8. The CDR3 DNA sequence: TGTGCCACCGGGAGGGGTTTGGGAGAGACCCAGTACTTC. Its translation is CATGRGLGETQYF.

The V call is TRBV7-8, the J call TRBJ1-1; D is ambiguous. Trimming took 3 bases from V and 8 from J, leaving 7 bases between them. From germline, CDR1 is SGHVS and CDR2 FQNEAQ. This CDR3 is built from 11 residues. CDR3 in amino acids: CASSFGGEAFF. For the CDR3, the DNA is TGTGCCAGCAGCTTTGGCGGAGAAGCTTTCTTT.

The chain employs TRBV28 and TRBJ1-1; maybe TRBD1 (5 bases). The CDR3 runs to 13 residues. V dropped 6 bases and J dropped 5 bases, with 13 bases sitting between them. CDR1 is MDHEN and CDR2 is SYDVKM in the germline V gene. The CDR3 region is CASRRGRWTEAFF. The CDR3 region has the DNA TGTGCCAGCAGGAGGGGAAGGTGGACTGAAGCTTTCTTT.

The V call is TRBV11-3, the J call TRBJ2-3, with unresolved D. The germline V gene encodes CDR1 SGHNT and CDR2 YENEEA. V gave up 3 bases and J gave up 1 base, with 11 bases separating them. CDR3 length equals 15 residues. The CDR3 reads CASSFEATRTDTQYF. CDR3 nucleotides: TGTGCCAGCAGCTTCGAAGCAACCCGCACAGATACGCAGTATTTT.

The chain is built from TRBV2 and TRBJ2-7; D is perhaps TRBD1 or TRBD2 (5 bases each). The V gene's germline CDR1 is SNHLY and CDR2 FYNNEI. V gave up 6 bases and J gave up 6 bases, with 9 bases separating them. This CDR3 is 11 amino acids long. CDR3 in amino acids: CASRGDGEQYF. In DNA, the CDR3 is TGTGCCAGCAGGGGGGATGGCGAGCAGTACTTC.

The rearrangement uses TRBV7-7 and TRBJ2-2; tentatively, D is TRBD2 (5 bases). Trimming removed 1 base at V and 7 bases at J, with 7 bases between. The germline CDR1 and CDR2 sequences are SSHAT and FNYEAQ (reference sequence). This CDR3 has 13 amino acids. This chain's CDR3 is CASSLVGSGELFF. As DNA, the CDR3 is TGTGCCAGCAGCTTAGTAGGGAGCGGGGAGCTGTTTTTT.

This rearrangement joins TRBV2 to TRBJ1-3; 7 positions agree with TRBD1. The CDR3 is 13 amino acids. V lost 6 bases, J lost 6 bases, and 5 bases stayed unmatched. Per germline, CDR1 SNHLY and CDR2 FYNNEI. The CDR3 region has the DNA TGTGCCAGCAGCGCAGGGGGGGAAAACACCATATATTTT. Protein sequence: CASSAGGENTIYF. The variable domain in full, completed from reference TRBV2 and TRBJ1-3, reads EPEVTQTPSHQVTQMGQEVILRCVPISNHLYFYWYRQILGQKVEFLVSFYNNEISEKSEIFDDQFSVERPDGSNFTLKIRSTKLEDSAMYFCASSAGGENTIYFGEGSWLTVV.

The chain has TRBV7-3 and TRBJ2-7, with D possibly matching TRBD1 (6 bases). V was shortened by 5 bases and J by 8 bases, with 19 bases between the two germline ends. Per the germline V gene, CDR1 is SGHTA and CDR2 is FQGTGA. The CDR3 is 14 residues long. DNA of the CDR3: TGTGCCAGCAGCCAGTCTGGACAGAATAACAAGCAGTACTTC. Protein product: CASSQSGQNNKQYF.

The genes are TRBV12-3 or TRBV12-4 and TRBJ1-2; no clear D gene. V was trimmed by 7 bases and J by 2 bases, leaving 8 bases between them. This CDR3 has 12 amino acids. The CDR3 region has the DNA TGTGCCAGCACGGGGAGAAACTATGGCTACACCTTC. Translation gives CASTGRNYGYTF.

J is TRBJ1-2 and V is TRBV20-1; 7 positions match TRBD1. The CDR3 covers 11 residues. With V trimmed by 5 bases and J by 6 bases, 3 bases remained unmatched. The germline CDR1 and CDR2 sequences are DFQATT and SNEGSKA (reference sequence). The CDR3 sequence: CSAPTGNGYTF. The CDR3 region has the DNA TGCAGTGCTCCGACAGGGAATGGCTACACCTTC.

V usage is TRBV12-3 or TRBV12-4 and J usage is TRBJ2-3, with D perhaps TRBD2 (5 bases). V lost 3 bases, J lost 3 bases, and 13 bases lay in between. This CDR3 has 15 amino acids. CDR3 sequence (DNA): TGTGCCAGCAGTTTGACGGGATCCGGAACAGATACGCAGTATTTT. Its protein is CASSLTGSGTDTQYF.

The V gene is TRBV2, the J gene TRBJ2-3, with 11 bases fitting TRBD2. Unmatched junction bases numbered 4, after V lost 4 bases and J lost 4 bases. In germline, CDR1 is SNHLY, CDR2 FYNNEI. The CDR3 sequence is 15 residues long. The CDR3 nucleotides are TGTGCCAGCAGTGCTAGCGGGGGGCCCCCAGATACGCAGTATTTT. Translating it yields CASSASGGPPDTQYF.

V usage is TRBV5-1 and J usage is TRBJ2-5; no clear D. This CDR3 spans 14 amino acids. V lost 6 bases to trimming and J lost 1 base, with 13 bases between them. Looked up from germline, CDR1 is SGHRS and CDR2 is YFSETQ. CDR3 protein: CASTPRRAQETQYF. In nucleotides, the CDR3 is TGCGCCAGCACTCCTAGGAGAGCCCAAGAGACCCAGTACTTC.

This clonotype was counted between two and nine times. J is TRBJ1-2 and V is TRBV7-9, with D possibly matching TRBD1 (5 bases). V was pared by 7 bases and J by 7 bases, with 19 bases between. Germline V gene lookup returns CDR1 SEHNR and CDR2 FQNEAQ (reference sequence). The CDR3 totals 14 residues. The CDR3 reads CASTPGMGQSGYTF. The CDR3 nucleotides read TGTGCCAGCACCCCCGGGATGGGGCAGAGTGGCTACACCTTC.

This clonotype is termed hyperexpanded. The rearrangement uses TRBV20-1 and TRBJ2-3, with D perhaps TRBD2 (5 bases). Trimming removed 3 bases from V and 1 base from J, with 14 bases in between. The CDR3 spans 15 residues. Germline CDR1 and CDR2: DFQATT and SNEGSKA (reference sequence). The CDR3 DNA follows: TGCAGTGCTAGCGGAATTTGGCGGGGCACAGATACGCAGTATTTT. Its translation is CSASGIWRGTDTQYF.

The rearrangement uses TRBV19 and TRBJ2-5; TRBD2 aligns across 11 bases. The CDR3 has 14 amino acids. Germline values: CDR1 LNHDA, CDR2 SQIVND (reference sequence). V shed 9 bases, J shed 5 bases, and the junction held 8 bases outside the gene matches. CDR3: CASKQLAGVETQYF. The DNA of the CDR3 is TGTGCCAGCAAACAACTAGCGGGAGTGGAGACCCAGTACTTC.

This chain connects TRBV12-3 or TRBV12-4 to TRBJ2-1; TRBD2 is a possible D gene (6 bases). This CDR3 has 15 amino acids. With 1 base removed from V and 6 bases from J, the gap between germline ends came to 13 bases. This chain's CDR3 is CASSLGGAFGNEQFF. As DNA, the CDR3 is TGTGCCAGCAGTTTAGGCGGGGCTTTCGGCAATGAGCAGTTCTTC.

The chain links TRBV27 to TRBJ1-1; 8 bases are a match to TRBD1. Germline V gene data show CDR1 as MNHEY and CDR2 as SMNVEV (reference sequence). Trimming took 6 bases from V and 4 from J; bases not matched to a gene: 19. CDR3 length: 18 amino acids. The CDR3 protein is CASRSTPGQGARGTEAFF. CDR3 coding DNA: TGTGCCAGCAGATCTACCCCCGGGCAGGGGGCGCGGGGCACTGAAGCTTTCTTT.

The gene calls are TRBV2 and TRBJ2-4, with 14 bases lining up with TRBD2. The CDR3 runs to 16 residues. Germline V gene sequence: CDR1 SNHLY, CDR2 FYNNEI. The trim removed 3 bases at V and 14 bases at J, leaving 12 bases unmatched. The CDR3 DNA reads as TGTGCCAGCAGTGAGGTCCAGACTAGCGGGAGGGCCTACGAGTACTTC. This codes for CASSEVQTSGRAYEYF.

This clonotype is medium-sized within its sample. V is TRBV20-1 and J is TRBJ2-7; D possibly matches TRBD1 or TRBD2 (5 bases each). CDR3 length equals 12 residues. Trimming took off 3 bases at V and 2 bases at J, with 8 bases between the two ends. The V gene's germline CDR1 is DFQATT and CDR2 SNEGSKA (reference sequence). CDR3 protein: CSASPGPYEQYF. CDR3 coding DNA: TGCAGTGCTAGCCCGGGACCCTACGAGCAGTACTTC.

The genes are TRBV25-1 and TRBJ1-2; D call uncertain. Per germline, CDR1 MGHDK and CDR2 SYGVNS. V was shortened by 2 bases and J by 6 bases, with 4 bases between the two germline ends. The CDR3 spans 11 residues. The DNA for the CDR3 is TGTGCCAGCAGTGAAGACGATGGCTACACCTTC. Its translation is CASSEDDGYTF.

This clonotype has only a few counts. This rearrangement joins TRBV7-2 to TRBJ1-5, with unresolved D. CDR1 and CDR2 from the germline V gene are SGHTA and FQGNSA. CDR3 length equals 15 residues. V lost 3 bases, J lost 3 bases, and 12 bases lay in between. The CDR3, as DNA: TGTGCCAGCAGCTTGGTGTGGGAGAACAATCAGCCCCAGCATTTT. Its translation: CASSLVWENNQPQHF. Complete variable domain (other parts from reference TRBV7-2 and TRBJ1-5): GAGVSQSPSNKVTEKGKDVELRCDPISGHTALYWYRQSLGQGLEFLIYFQGNSAPDKSGLPSDRFSAERTGGSVSTLTIQRTQQEDSAVYLCASSLVWENNQPQHFGDGTRLSIL.

The V gene is TRBV12-2, the J gene TRBJ2-3. TRBV12-2 is annotated as a pseudogene. This CDR3 region has 14 residues. The CDR3 sequence: CASRLASQTDTQYF. CDR3 sequence (DNA): TGTGCAAGTCGCTTAGCGTCCCAAACAGATACGCAGTATTTT.